The rows below give T cell receptor beta chains drawn from one sample of a study of T cells in Graves' hyperthyroidism and ophthalmopathy. MiXCR was run by TCRdb on the multiplex PCR reads, yielding one entry per CDR3 protein. Here the sample spans about 690,000 distinct CDR3 sequences, approximately 15% being singletons. What was sequenced was blood. These receptors were collected from a man in his fifties with Graves' hyperthyroidism. The CDR3 runs from the conserved cysteine through the conserved F or W. The order of the fields is CDR3 protein, CDR3 DNA, D gene, V gene, clone size, J gene. The D gene is left open where the match is weak. Size values are once, few and many counts, or a class for expanded clones, and some rows have none.

CDR3 protein: CASSGRQDYGTDTQYF
CDR3 DNA: TGTGCCAGCAGCGGCCGACAGGACTACGGCACAGATACGCAGTATTTT
D gene: .
V gene: TRBV11-2
clone size: many
J gene: TRBJ2-3

CDR3 protein: CSARGHTSTDTQYF
CDR3 DNA: TGCAGTGCTAGAGGGCACACTTCCACAGATACGCAGTATTTT
D gene: .
V gene: TRBV20-1
clone size: .
J gene: TRBJ2-3

CDR3 protein: CASSPLDFTKNIQYF
CDR3 DNA: TGTGCCAGCAGCCCTTTGGACTTTACCAAAAACATTCAGTACTTC
D gene: .
V gene: TRBV9
clone size: few
J gene: TRBJ2-4

CDR3 protein: CSARPGQTEAFF
CDR3 DNA: TGCAGTGCTCGGCCCGGCCAAACTGAAGCTTTCTTT
D gene: .
V gene: TRBV20-1
clone size: .
J gene: TRBJ1-1

CDR3 protein: CSASQGAGYTF
CDR3 DNA: TGCAGTGCTAGCCAGGGAGCTGGCTACACCTTC
D gene: .
V gene: TRBV20-1
clone size: .
J gene: TRBJ1-2

CDR3 protein: CSVVGDSTEAFF
CDR3 DNA: TGCAGCGTTGTGGGGGATTCGACTGAAGCTTTCTTT
D gene: .
V gene: TRBV29-1
clone size: many
J gene: TRBJ1-1

CDR3 protein: CASSLDSGRNSPLHF
CDR3 DNA: TGTGCCAGCAGTTTAGACTCGGGGAGGAATTCACCCCTCCACTTT
D gene: .
V gene: TRBV12-3/TRBV12-4
clone size: many
J gene: TRBJ1-6

CDR3 protein: CASSFWEHTEAFF
CDR3 DNA: TGTGCCAGCAGCTTTTGGGAGCACACTGAAGCTTTCTTT
D gene: .
V gene: TRBV11-2
clone size: once
J gene: TRBJ1-1

CDR3 protein: CATSGDRVTGELFF
CDR3 DNA: TGTGCCACCAGTGGGGACAGAGTCACCGGGGAGCTGTTTTTT
D gene: TRBD1
V gene: TRBV24-1
clone size: .
J gene: TRBJ2-2

CDR3 protein: CASSNPGTGVNEQFF
CDR3 DNA: TGTGCCAGCAGCAACCCCGGGACAGGGGTCAATGAGCAGTTCTTC
D gene: TRBD1
V gene: TRBV7-6
clone size: many
J gene: TRBJ2-1

CDR3 protein: CASRLTRQYGYTF
CDR3 DNA: TGTGCCAGCAGACTGACACGCCAATATGGCTACACCTTC
D gene: .
V gene: TRBV28
clone size: many
J gene: TRBJ1-2

CDR3 protein: CSARDPRADPYGYTF
CDR3 DNA: TGCAGTGCTAGAGACCCCCGGGCGGACCCCTATGGCTACACCTTC
D gene: .
V gene: TRBV20-1
clone size: .
J gene: TRBJ1-2

CDR3 protein: CASSRGDRASYEQYF
CDR3 DNA: TGTGCCAGCAGCCGAGGGGACAGGGCTTCCTACGAGCAGTACTTC
D gene: TRBD1
V gene: TRBV3-1
clone size: .
J gene: TRBJ2-7

CDR3 protein: CASSLVQAESSYNEQFF
CDR3 DNA: TGTGCCAGCAGCTTAGTTCAGGCGGAGAGCTCCTACAATGAGCAGTTCTTC
D gene: .
V gene: TRBV7-6
clone size: many
J gene: TRBJ2-1

CDR3 protein: CASSLERVTQYF
CDR3 DNA: TGCGCCAGCAGCTTGGAAAGGGTTACGCAGTATTTT
D gene: .
V gene: TRBV5-1
clone size: few
J gene: TRBJ2-3

CDR3 protein: CASSSGQSNQPQHF
CDR3 DNA: TGTGCCAGCAGCTCGGGACAAAGCAATCAGCCCCAGCATTTT
D gene: .
V gene: TRBV7-8
clone size: .
J gene: TRBJ1-5

CDR3 protein: CASSFYRDKNQPQHF
CDR3 DNA: TGTGCCAGCAGTTTCTACCGGGACAAAAATCAGCCCCAGCATTTT
D gene: .
V gene: TRBV27
clone size: many
J gene: TRBJ1-5

CDR3 protein: CASSIGGTETQYF
CDR3 DNA: TGTGCCAGTAGTATCGGGGGCACAGAGACCCAGTACTTC
D gene: .
V gene: TRBV19
clone size: few
J gene: TRBJ2-5

CDR3 protein: CASSHRTENEQFF
CDR3 DNA: TGCGCCAGCAGCCATCGGACAGAAAATGAGCAGTTCTTC
D gene: .
V gene: TRBV4-1
clone size: .
J gene: TRBJ2-1

CDR3 protein: CASSFLLAGALGTDTQYF
CDR3 DNA: TGTGCCAGCAGTTTTCTCCTAGCGGGGGCTTTGGGGACAGATACGCAGTATTTT
D gene: TRBD2
V gene: TRBV12-3/TRBV12-4
clone size: many
J gene: TRBJ2-3

CDR3 protein: CASSEATKNQPQHF
CDR3 DNA: TGTGCCAGCAGTGAAGCGACCAAAAATCAGCCCCAGCATTTT
D gene: .
V gene: TRBV2
clone size: many
J gene: TRBJ1-5

CDR3 protein: CASSAGQGPYNEQFF
CDR3 DNA: TGTGCCAGCAGTGCGGGACAGGGCCCCTACAATGAGCAGTTCTTC
D gene: TRBD1
V gene: TRBV28
clone size: many
J gene: TRBJ2-1

CDR3 protein: CASSFTSDGELFF
CDR3 DNA: TGTGCCAGCAGTTTTACATCGGACGGGGAGCTGTTTTTT
D gene: .
V gene: TRBV28
clone size: .
J gene: TRBJ2-2

CDR3 protein: CASSYTVNSNQPQHF
CDR3 DNA: TGTGCCAGCAGTTACACAGTGAATAGCAATCAGCCCCAGCATTTT
D gene: .
V gene: TRBV6-1
clone size: few
J gene: TRBJ1-5

CDR3 protein: CASRRERQETQYF
CDR3 DNA: TGTGCCAGCAGGAGGGAGAGACAAGAGACCCAGTACTTC
D gene: .
V gene: TRBV2
clone size: .
J gene: TRBJ2-5

CDR3 protein: CASSQQVLRETQYF
CDR3 DNA: TGTGCCAGCAGCCAACAGGTCCTCCGGGAGACCCAGTACTTC
D gene: .
V gene: TRBV28
clone size: many
J gene: TRBJ2-5

CDR3 protein: CASSRTSSYNEQFF
CDR3 DNA: TGTGCCAGCAGTAGGACTAGTTCCTACAATGAGCAGTTCTTC
D gene: TRBD2
V gene: TRBV12-3/TRBV12-4
clone size: many
J gene: TRBJ2-1

CDR3 protein: CSAPGPGGDQETQYF
CDR3 DNA: TGCAGTGCACCGGGACCAGGTGGAGACCAAGAGACCCAGTACTTC
D gene: .
V gene: TRBV20-1
clone size: many
J gene: TRBJ2-5

CDR3 protein: CASSVGAVGETQYF
CDR3 DNA: TGTGCCAGCAGCGTAGGCGCGGTCGGGGAGACCCAGTACTTC
D gene: .
V gene: TRBV9
clone size: many
J gene: TRBJ2-5

CDR3 protein: CASSSGTSTDTQYF
CDR3 DNA: TGTGCCAGCAGCTCCGGTACTAGCACAGATACGCAGTATTTT
D gene: .
V gene: TRBV19
clone size: many
J gene: TRBJ2-3

CDR3 protein: CASRAAGTSGLTGELFF
CDR3 DNA: TGTGCCAGCAGGGCCGCCGGGACTAGCGGACTAACCGGGGAGCTGTTTTTT
D gene: TRBD2
V gene: TRBV25-1
clone size: .
J gene: TRBJ2-2

CDR3 protein: CASRDPGQGLEQYF
CDR3 DNA: TGTGCCAGCAGAGACCCGGGACAGGGTTTAGAGCAGTACTTC
D gene: TRBD1
V gene: TRBV28
clone size: many
J gene: TRBJ2-7

CDR3 protein: CASSPDIGYGYTF
CDR3 DNA: TGTGCCAGCAGCCCGGACATCGGCTATGGCTACACCTTC
D gene: .
V gene: TRBV11-2
clone size: many
J gene: TRBJ1-2

CDR3 protein: CASSLDRDGYGYTF
CDR3 DNA: TGTGCCAGCAGCTTAGACCGGGACGGCTATGGCTACACCTTC
D gene: .
V gene: TRBV11-2
clone size: few
J gene: TRBJ1-2

CDR3 protein: CSAGTTQQYF
CDR3 DNA: TGCAGTGCAGGTACTACGCAGCAGTACTTC
D gene: .
V gene: TRBV20-1
clone size: many
J gene: TRBJ2-7

CDR3 protein: CASSPISGTLYEQYF
CDR3 DNA: TGTGCCAGCAGCCCTATCTCCGGGACCCTTTACGAGCAGTACTTC
D gene: .
V gene: TRBV6-2/TRBV6-3
clone size: .
J gene: TRBJ2-7

CDR3 protein: CASTQSEGEQFF
CDR3 DNA: TGTGCCAGCACCCAGTCGGAAGGCGAGCAGTTCTTC
D gene: .
V gene: TRBV3-1
clone size: .
J gene: TRBJ2-1

CDR3 protein: CASSITLQGWPEAFF
CDR3 DNA: TGTGCCAGTAGCATAACCCTACAGGGGTGGCCTGAAGCTTTCTTT
D gene: TRBD1
V gene: TRBV19
clone size: few
J gene: TRBJ1-1

CDR3 protein: CASSLGRTAHQPQHF
CDR3 DNA: TGTGCCAGCAGTTTAGGCCGCACAGCCCATCAGCCCCAGCATTTT
D gene: .
V gene: TRBV12-3/TRBV12-4
clone size: many
J gene: TRBJ1-5

CDR3 protein: CSATRAGGNEQYF
CDR3 DNA: TGCAGTGCTACACGAGCGGGAGGGAACGAGCAGTACTTC
D gene: TRBD2
V gene: TRBV20-1
clone size: many
J gene: TRBJ2-7

CDR3 protein: CASSQDTNRGSGNTIYF
CDR3 DNA: TGTGCCAGCAGCCAAGATACGAACAGGGGCTCTGGAAACACCATATATTTT
D gene: TRBD1
V gene: TRBV4-2
clone size: many
J gene: TRBJ1-3

CDR3 protein: CASSPGLAGTYEQYF
CDR3 DNA: TGTGCCAGCAGTCCCGGACTAGCGGGGACCTACGAGCAGTACTTC
D gene: TRBD2
V gene: TRBV28
clone size: many
J gene: TRBJ2-7

CDR3 protein: CSAPPGGGSSYEQYF
CDR3 DNA: TGCAGTGCTCCTCCTGGGGGAGGGAGCTCCTACGAGCAGTACTTC
D gene: TRBD2
V gene: TRBV20-1
clone size: once
J gene: TRBJ2-7

CDR3 protein: CASSKKVYEQYF
CDR3 DNA: TGTGCCAGCAGTAAGAAAGTCTACGAGCAGTACTTC
D gene: .
V gene: TRBV28
clone size: .
J gene: TRBJ2-7

CDR3 protein: CASSKQGAGNYGYTF
CDR3 DNA: TGTGCCAGCAGTAAACAGGGGGCTGGGAACTATGGCTACACCTTC
D gene: TRBD1
V gene: TRBV6-1
clone size: many
J gene: TRBJ1-2

CDR3 protein: CASSFSPESSYEQYF
CDR3 DNA: TGCGCCAGCAGCTTTTCTCCAGAAAGCTCCTACGAGCAGTACTTC
D gene: .
V gene: TRBV5-1
clone size: few
J gene: TRBJ2-7

CDR3 protein: CASSSPLGRPSSYEQYF
CDR3 DNA: TGTGCCAGCAGCTCCCCTTTAGGGAGACCGAGCTCCTACGAGCAGTACTTC
D gene: .
V gene: TRBV11-2
clone size: few
J gene: TRBJ2-7

CDR3 protein: CASSPRTGVLLYRNQPQHF
CDR3 DNA: TGTGCCAGCAGTCCCCGGACAGGGGTGCTTCTATATCGCAATCAGCCCCAGCATTTT
D gene: TRBD1
V gene: TRBV28
clone size: .
J gene: TRBJ1-5

CDR3 protein: CASSMLGLAGRTYNEQFF
CDR3 DNA: TGTGCCAGTAGTATGCTAGGGCTAGCGGGCAGAACTTACAATGAGCAGTTCTTC
D gene: TRBD2
V gene: TRBV19
clone size: many
J gene: TRBJ2-1

CDR3 protein: CSVETGGRWEQYF
CDR3 DNA: TGCAGCGTTGAAACTGGGGGCCGGTGGGAGCAGTACTTC
D gene: .
V gene: TRBV29-1
clone size: few
J gene: TRBJ2-7

CDR3 protein: CAGLLGPDTQYF
CDR3 DNA: TGTGCCGGCCTCCTCGGTCCAGATACGCAGTATTTT
D gene: .
V gene: TRBV28
clone size: .
J gene: TRBJ2-3

CDR3 protein: CASSAMRGMNTEAFF
CDR3 DNA: TGTGCCAGCAGCGCGATGAGGGGGATGAACACTGAAGCTTTCTTT
D gene: .
V gene: TRBV7-9
clone size: few
J gene: TRBJ1-1

CDR3 protein: CASSPAGGGQPQHF
CDR3 DNA: TGTGCCAGCAGCCCAGCGGGGGGCGGGCAGCCCCAGCATTTT
D gene: .
V gene: TRBV7-2
clone size: few
J gene: TRBJ1-5

CDR3 protein: CASSEYVTQKPQHF
CDR3 DNA: TGTGCCAGCAGTGAGTACGTCACACAGAAGCCCCAGCATTTT
D gene: .
V gene: TRBV2
clone size: few
J gene: TRBJ1-5

CDR3 protein: CASSLNGGRSEQYF
CDR3 DNA: TGTGCCAGCAGCTTAAACGGCGGGAGGAGCGAGCAGTACTTC
D gene: TRBD2
V gene: TRBV7-6
clone size: many
J gene: TRBJ2-7

CDR3 protein: CASSPTGMGDTQYF
CDR3 DNA: TGTGCCAGCAGCCCAACAGGGATGGGAGATACGCAGTATTTT
D gene: .
V gene: TRBV9
clone size: few
J gene: TRBJ2-3

CDR3 protein: CASSLMSRQPQHF
CDR3 DNA: TGTGCCAGCAGTTTAATGTCACGGCAGCCCCAGCATTTT
D gene: .
V gene: TRBV12-3/TRBV12-4
clone size: few
J gene: TRBJ1-5

CDR3 protein: CANSPGTEGLGSVDGELFF
CDR3 DNA: TGTGCCAACAGCCCCGGGACAGAGGGACTAGGGAGTGTCGACGGGGAGCTGTTTTTT
D gene: .
V gene: TRBV27
clone size: few
J gene: TRBJ2-2

CDR3 protein: CASSSLMQGAGYGYTF
CDR3 DNA: TGTGCCAGCAGCTCGTTAATGCAGGGGGCCGGCTATGGCTACACCTTC
D gene: TRBD1
V gene: TRBV11-2
clone size: many
J gene: TRBJ1-2

CDR3 protein: CASSFPGGGNNSPLHF
CDR3 DNA: TGTGCCAGCAGCTTCCCCGGGGGAGGGAATAATTCACCCCTCCACTTT
D gene: .
V gene: TRBV12-3/TRBV12-4
clone size: many
J gene: TRBJ1-6